A selection of T cell receptor beta chains follows, all from one sample in a study of beta chain features in type 1 diabetes. Repertoires were generated with immunoSEQ multiplex PCR, while TCRdb's copy carries only in-frame clones and drops some. The sample lists approximately 40,000 clones; roughly 50% were seen once. The source material was stem cell memory CD4+ T cells from blood. The source is a woman aged 25 to 39 in good health. Each CDR3 is given without its conserved first and last residue. A D gene is named only where the DNA matches it firmly.

TRBJ2-5	TRBD1	TRBV30	AWSRTGVPPY
-	TRBD1	TRBV7-2	ASATGGLGNEQY
TRBJ1-2	TRBD1	TRBV6-6	ATGQGDYGYT
TRBJ2-3	-	TRBV18	ASSPSGASTDTQY
TRBJ2-3	-	TRBV4-3	ASSQVYRPTDTQY
TRBJ2-7	TRBD2	TRBV19	ASSAGSGSLYEQY
TRBJ1-1	-	TRBV28	ASSSPGANTEAF
TRBJ1-2	-	TRBV5-1	ASSPGQGSGT
TRBJ2-7	TRBD2	TRBV18	ASSPTSGRAEQY
TRBJ2-7	-	TRBV10-3	ASSYSMSATDYEQY
TRBJ2-2	-	TRBV7-2	ASRGMGNTGELF
TRBJ2-1	TRBD2	TRBV30	AWSVRGGRAGNEQF
TRBJ2-1	-	TRBV4-1	ASSQRGDKRRF
TRBJ1-1	-	TRBV5-1	ASSFGEETEAF
TRBJ2-4	TRBD2	TRBV11-2	ASSPWAGGEKNIQY
TRBJ2-3	TRBD2	TRBV30	AWSFPGGWDTQY
TRBJ2-1	TRBD2	TRBV19	ASSTFPKTSGRYNEQF
TRBJ1-1	-	TRBV28	ASRGDRRRTEAF
TRBJ2-3	-	TRBV29-1	SVALVLGDTQY
TRBJ2-7	-	TRBV7-2	ASSHLSGIVNEQY
TRBJ2-1	TRBD2	TRBV30	AWSVRRAGGPNNEQF
TRBJ2-2	-	TRBV10-3	AISEIQSNTGELF
TRBJ2-1	TRBD2	TRBV27	ASSLSLAGGYEQF
TRBJ2-5	TRBD2	TRBV5-1	ASSVSGREETQY
TRBJ1-1	-	TRBV2	ASSGQLKNTEAF
TRBJ2-3	-	TRBV27	ASSLNPAGSDTQY
TRBJ1-4	-	TRBV7-8	ASSLIRVGVNEKLF
TRBJ2-5	TRBD1	TRBV19	ASSRATGQETQY
TRBJ2-4	TRBD1	TRBV19	ASSILGQGVKNIQY
TRBJ2-5	TRBD2	TRBV4-1	ASSREGGNQETQY
TRBJ2-7	-	TRBV5-1	ASSSPSRDEQY
TRBJ2-1	TRBD2	TRBV9	ASSREVLKNEQF
TRBJ2-3	TRBD2	TRBV15	ATSSRLAGADTQY
TRBJ1-1	-	TRBV25-1	ASLSQGWGTEAF
TRBJ2-7	TRBD2	TRBV7-6	ASSLVGEGPYEQY
TRBJ2-7	-	TRBV29-1	SVEDQGRGFEQY
TRBJ2-6	TRBD2	TRBV9	ASSVVAPSGSRSGANVLT
TRBJ2-7	-	TRBV5-1	ASSPLSSNRYEQY
TRBJ1-1	TRBD1	TRBV11-2	ASSLPGGTEAF
TRBJ2-7	TRBD1	TRBV5-4	ASSSLQGGPYEQY
TRBJ2-1	TRBD2	TRBV4-3	ASSRGLDYYNEQF
TRBJ1-5	TRBD1	TRBV10-3	AIGGTADSNQPQH
TRBJ1-1	-	TRBV7-2	ASSGTGSMNTEAF
TRBJ2-7	-	TRBV28	ASSTNVLSYEQY
TRBJ2-1	TRBD2	TRBV9	ASSLGLAGAVGNNEQF
TRBJ1-1	TRBD1	TRBV2	ASRTGRSEAF
TRBJ2-5	TRBD2	TRBV6-5	ANRRGRLSETQY
TRBJ2-3	TRBD2	TRBV27	ASSSRLAGADTQY
TRBJ2-3	TRBD2	TRBV28	ASSPAGPRGDTQY
TRBJ2-7	-	TRBV7-2	ASSLQGIGNEQY
TRBJ2-7	TRBD2	TRBV5-4	ASSPGLAGSLAYEQY
TRBJ1-2	-	TRBV19	ATMDTLYGYT
TRBJ1-5	TRBD1	TRBV6-1	ASREDRGGNQPQH
TRBJ2-3	-	TRBV7-9	ASSKPVGTDTQY
TRBJ2-3	TRBD2	TRBV6-4	ASRRVASGSDTQY
TRBJ2-3	TRBD2	TRBV7-2	ASSLGGGRSTDTQY
TRBJ2-7	-	TRBV19	ASSLSTGSHEQY